These 22 T cell receptor beta chains were sequenced from one sample in a study of T cell changes during pregnancy in multiple sclerosis. Libraries were prepared by immunoSEQ multiplex PCR; TCRdb keeps only in-frame clonotypes and omits some of them. The sample gives roughly 90,000 clones, around 92% of which show up once; about 2% is in the top ten. Sequencing used peripheral blood, obtained in the third trimester of pregnancy. These receptors were collected from a female donor with multiple sclerosis, enrolled in a pregnancy study.

V usage is TRBV2 and J usage is TRBJ1-5, with no clear D. Between the trimmed V and J ends, which lost 6 bases and 0 bases, there was a span of 12 bases. The CDR3 extends over 15 amino acids. CDR1 SNHLY and CDR2 FYNNEI come from the germline V gene. CDR3 nucleotide sequence: TGTGCCAGCAGAGCAAGCCCTATTAGCAATCAGCCCCAGCATTTT. Protein: CASRASPISNQPQHF.

V usage is TRBV21-1 and J usage is TRBJ2-3; TRBD2 reflects the table's D call only, with no check against the DNA. TRBV21-1 is classified as a pseudogene. The CDR3 loop spans 16 amino acids. In nucleotides, the CDR3 is TGTGCCAGCAGCTTGCCTAGGAGGTTGGGCACAGATACGCAGTATTTT. Protein: CASSLPRRLGTDTQYF.

This clone occurred once. The chain employs TRBV28 and TRBJ1-4; the D gene is possibly TRBD1 (6 bases). The V gene's germline CDR1 is MDHEN and CDR2 SYDVKM. CDR3 length: 14 amino acids. The V and J ends lost 10 bases and 4 bases respectively, with 16 bases between them. In DNA form, the CDR3 reads TGTGCCACTCATGGGGGGGCGGGTAATGAAAAACTGTTTTTT. Protein: CATHGGAGNEKLFF.

The gene calls are TRBV4-3 and TRBJ2-7; 9 bases line up with TRBD2. CDR3 size: 15 residues. V shed 0 bases, J shed 6 bases, and the junction held 6 bases outside the gene matches. Germline lookup yields CDR1 LGHNA and CDR2 YSLEER. The CDR3 DNA reads as TGCGCCAGCAGCCAAGAGGCTAGCGGGATATTCGAGCAGTACTTC. Encoded protein: CASSQEASGIFEQYF.

This clone has more than one count but fewer than ten. The chain is built from TRBV7-9 and TRBJ2-7; possibly TRBD2 for D (6 bases). Germline CDR1 SEHNR, CDR2 FQNEAQ (reference sequence). The CDR3 contains 14 residues. Trimming cost V 4 bases and J 3 bases, with 13 bases left between them. CDR3 sequence (DNA): TGTGCCAGCAGCTCTTCGACTAGTTTCTACGAGCAGTACTTC. Its protein product is CASSSSTSFYEQYF.

This clone was observed a single time. The J gene is TRBJ2-5, the V gene TRBV4-1; the D is unclear. There are 13 residues in the CDR3. Germline loops: CDR1 MGHRA, CDR2 YSYEKL. Trimming left V 2 bases short and J 1 base short, with 5 bases between. CDR3 amino acids: CASSQSSQETQYF. The DNA of the CDR3 is TGCGCCAGCAGCCAAAGTAGCCAAGAGACCCAGTACTTC.

This chain joins TRBV10-3 and TRBJ2-1; D perhaps matches TRBD2 (6 bases). The CDR3 contains 16 residues. The V end was cut by 3 bases, the J end by 6 bases, with 18 bases between. CDR1 and CDR2 from the germline V gene are ENHRY and SYGVKD. Here the CDR3 reads CAISEISGPVPNEQFF. The CDR3 DNA is TGTGCCATCAGTGAAATTAGCGGCCCGGTGCCCAATGAGCAGTTCTTC.

The rearrangement joins TRBV28 to TRBJ2-3, with D perhaps matching TRBD1 (5 bases). The germline gives CDR1 MDHEN, CDR2 SYDVKM. The germline V and J ends were trimmed by 2 bases and 1 base, with 10 bases remaining between them. CDR3 length: 15 amino acids. Here the CDR3 reads CASSLGRGGTDTQYF. CDR3 DNA sequence: TGTGCCAGCAGTTTAGGTAGGGGCGGCACAGATACGCAGTATTTT.

This clone was picked up one time. V and J are TRBV27 and TRBJ2-7, with 14 bases aligning to TRBD2. This CDR3 contains 18 residues. Trimming cost V 3 bases and J 2 bases; bases outside gene matches: 9. CDR1 is MNHEY and CDR2 is SMNVEV in the germline V gene (reference sequence). The CDR3 spells CASSFPGTSGRVTYEQYF. As DNA, the CDR3 is TGTGCCAGCAGTTTCCCCGGGACTAGCGGGAGAGTCACCTACGAGCAGTACTTC.

The V and J genes are TRBV4-3 and TRBJ2-3; 9 bases match TRBD2. The trim removed 4 bases at V and 2 bases at J, leaving 13 bases unmatched. The CDR3 covers 18 residues. The germline CDR1 and CDR2 sequences are LGHNA and YSLEER. This CDR3 is CASSLNPSTSGITDTQYF. In nucleotides, the CDR3 is TGCGCCAGCAGCCTTAACCCCTCGACTAGCGGAATCACAGATACGCAGTATTTT.

The chain couples TRBV2 to TRBJ1-5, with 7 bases that match TRBD1. This CDR3 has 14 residues. The V and J ends lost 8 bases and 0 bases, in that order; junction bases with no gene match: 4. Looked up from germline, CDR1 is SNHLY and CDR2 is FYNNEI. The CDR3 reads CASQQGSSNQPQHF. Here the CDR3 DNA reads TGTGCCAGCCAACAGGGGTCTAGCAATCAGCCCCAGCATTTT.

The chain couples TRBV15 to TRBJ1-4; D might be TRBD1 (5 bases). This CDR3 is built from 14 residues. With 0 bases removed from V and 8 bases from J, the gap between germline ends came to 10 bases. CDR1 is LNHNV, CDR2 YYDKDF, per germline (reference sequence). The CDR3 loop is CATSRDDSGEKLFF. The CDR3 DNA is TGTGCCACCAGCAGAGATGACAGTGGAGAAAAACTGTTTTTT.

The chain joins TRBV11-2 to TRBJ2-5, with 11 bases identical to TRBD2. Germline V gene lookup returns CDR1 SGHAT and CDR2 FQNNGV. The CDR3 is 16 amino acids. The trim removed 1 base at V and 4 bases at J, leaving 5 bases unmatched. CDR3 coding DNA: TGTGCCAGCAGCTTAGCAAGACTAGCGGGGAGAGAGACCCAGTACTTC. This gives the protein CASSLARLAGRETQYF.

This clone occurred once. At the DNA level, this CDR3 is encoded by other sequences in the same sample as well. The V call is TRBV5-4, the J call TRBJ1-1, with a tentative D call TRBD1 (5 bases). V lost 4 bases, J lost 1 base, and 8 bases lay in between. This CDR3 contains 13 residues. Looked up from germline, CDR1 is SGHNT and CDR2 is YYREEE (reference sequence). The CDR3 DNA reads TGTGCCAGCAGCCCGGGGGGGAACACTGAAGCTTTCTTT. Protein: CASSPGGNTEAFF.

The CDR3 DNA is TGTGCCAGCAGTTTCCGCGCGGGGGGGCTTGGCAATCAGCCCCAGCATTTT. Its protein is CASSFRAGGLGNQPQHF. J is TRBJ1-5 and V is TRBV27; possibly TRBD1 for D (6 bases). This CDR3 has 17 amino acids. Germline V gene data show CDR1 as MNHEY and CDR2 as SMNVEV (reference sequence). V lost 3 bases to trimming and J lost 2 bases, with 17 bases between them.

This chain uses TRBV2 with TRBJ2-1, with 8 bases identical to TRBD1. Losses at the gene ends were 2 bases for V and 9 bases for J; bases not matched to a gene: 9. The CDR3 runs 15 residues. Germline-derived CDR1 and CDR2 are SNHLY and FYNNEI. The CDR3 region is CASSESRGRSGEQFF. The CDR3, as DNA: TGTGCCAGCAGTGAAAGCAGGGGGCGGTCTGGTGAGCAGTTCTTC. The variable domain in full, with the rest retrieved from reference TRBV2 and TRBJ2-1, is EPEVTQTPSHQVTQMGQEVILRCVPISNHLYFYWYRQILGQKVEFLVSFYNNEISEKSEIFDDQFSVERPDGSNFTLKIRSTKLEDSAMYFCASSESRGRSGEQFFGPGTRLTVL.

The gene calls are TRBV7-6 and TRBJ2-4, with 8 bases lining up with TRBD2. V was pared by 1 base and J by 3 bases, with 8 bases of the junction left unmatched. This CDR3 is 17 amino acids long. Germline V gene sequence: CDR1 SGHVS, CDR2 FNYEAQ. CDR3 sequence: CASSLGGTGGDKNIQYF. CDR3 in DNA: TGTGCCAGCAGCTTAGGAGGCACGGGGGGGGACAAAAACATTCAGTACTTC. Full variable domain (outside the CDR3, taken from reference TRBV7-6 and TRBJ2-4): GAGVSQSPRYKVTKRGQDVALRCDPISGHVSLYWYRQALGQGPEFLTYFNYEAQQDKSGLPNDRFSAERPEGSISTLTIQRTEQRDSAMYRCASSLGGTGGDKNIQYFGAGTRLSVL.

The V gene is TRBV18, the J gene TRBJ2-1, with 10 bases identical to TRBD2. The germline V gene has CDR1 KGHSH and CDR2 LQKENI. With 4 bases clipped from V and 5 bases from J, the junction kept 5 bases outside the gene matches. The CDR3 consists of 15 residues. Here the CDR3 reads CASSLLAGDDNEQFF. The CDR3 coding sequence is TGTGCCAGCTCACTGCTAGCGGGAGACGACAATGAGCAGTTCTTC.

The rearrangement links TRBV9 to TRBJ2-7; D possibly corresponds to TRBD1 (5 bases). The V end was cut by 0 bases, the J end by 5 bases, with 15 bases between. CDR1 and CDR2 from the germline V gene are SGDLS and YYNGEE. The CDR3 extends over 15 amino acids. CDR3 in DNA: TGTGCCAGCAGCGTAGGTGGTAACCAGGGAAACGAGCAGTACTTC. This translates into CASSVGGNQGNEQYF.

In this sample, this clone turned up once. The rearrangement joins TRBV2 to TRBJ2-1, with TRBD1 matching over 8 bases. The germline V gene encodes CDR1 SNHLY and CDR2 FYNNEI. V lost 6 bases, J lost 4 bases, and 11 bases stayed unmatched. CDR3 length: 16 residues. CDR3 region: CASRAPGTGNYNEQFF. CDR3 coding DNA: TGTGCCAGCAGAGCTCCCGGGACAGGAAATTACAATGAGCAGTTCTTC.

The chain has TRBV27 and TRBJ1-4, with TRBD1 matching 7 bases. CDR3 size: 17 residues. From germline, CDR1 is MNHEY and CDR2 SMNVEV (reference sequence). V lost 3 bases, J lost 7 bases, and 14 bases stayed unmatched. The DNA of the CDR3 is TGTGCCAGCAGTTTCTCCAGGGGGAGCCCACGGGGTGAAAAACTGTTTTTT. Translation gives CASSFSRGSPRGEKLFF.

Note on this clone: Compared with germline, one end of the junction differs, possibly owing to a read error. V usage is TRBV12-5 and J usage is TRBJ2-7; D unclear. Germline V gives CDR1 LGHNT, CDR2 FRNRAP. This CDR3 contains 12 residues. Written as DNA, the CDR3 is TGTGCTAGTGGTTTGGACCCGGTTGTCCTAAGCTTC. It is translated as CASGLDPVVLSF. The variable domain in full, completed from reference TRBV12-5 and TRBJ2-7, reads DARVTQTPRHKVTEMGQEVTMRCQPILGHNTVFWYRQTMMQGLELLAYFRNRAPLDDSGMPKDRFSAEMPDATLATLKIQPSEPRDSAVYFCASGLDPVVLSFGPGTRLTVT.